In its sample, the clone carrying this T cell receptor beta chain was seen a few times. The antigen remains unidentified. The sample originates from a study of T cell repertoires in cytomegalovirus infection. Trimming cost V 1 base and J 9 bases, with 17 bases left between them. The CDR3 totals 15 residues. Germline V lookup: CDR1 SGHDT, CDR2 YYEEEE. Study observations and caveats: Across the ex vivo response, the dominant clonotypes were HLA-C-restricted CMV-specific TCR beta clonotypes.

MiXCR was run by TCRdb on the reads, yielding one entry per CDR3 protein. The sample carries some 400,000 distinct CDR3 sequences, under 40% recorded once. Sequencing input: PBMCs. The sequence was obtained from a human donor in good health (CMV status not recorded). Some clones in this sample may be carry-over from other donors' samples. The V gene is TRBV5-6, the J gene TRBJ2-1; possibly TRBD1 for D (5 bases). The CDR3 loop is CASSLLPSGMGEQFF. The CDR3 nucleotides are TGTGCCAGCAGCTTGCTCCCGTCAGGGATGGGTGAGCAGTTCTTC.